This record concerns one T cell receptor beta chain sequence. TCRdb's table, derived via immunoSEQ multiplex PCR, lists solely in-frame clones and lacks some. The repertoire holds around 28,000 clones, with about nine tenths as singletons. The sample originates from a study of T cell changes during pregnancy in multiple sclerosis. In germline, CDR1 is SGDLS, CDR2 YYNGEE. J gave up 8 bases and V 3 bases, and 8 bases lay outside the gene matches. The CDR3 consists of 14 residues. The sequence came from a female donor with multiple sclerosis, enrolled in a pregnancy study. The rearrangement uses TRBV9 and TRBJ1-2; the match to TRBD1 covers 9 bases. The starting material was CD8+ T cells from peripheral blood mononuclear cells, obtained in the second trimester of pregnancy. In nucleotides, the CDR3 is TGTGCCAGCAGCGCCGGACAGGGGAACCACGGCTACACCTTC. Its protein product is CASSAGQGNHGYTF.